This TCR beta chain stems from a study of tumor-infiltrating lymphocytes in primary liver carcinoma. The study's findings and limits: Tumors significantly exceeded blood in top-250-clone fraction (p = 0.039).

TCR beta cDNA was prepared out of 500 ng total RNA by means of a constant-region primer. For TCR beta, libraries were produced by three nested multiplex PCR rounds using slightly modified ARM-PCR. A C-beta reverse primer was combined with TRBV1-TRBV30 forward primers in the first two PCR rounds, and each round had roughly 11 cycles. TCRdb processed the multiplex PCR reads anew with MiXCR; each CDR3 protein has one entry. The table has 100,000 to 120,000 distinct CDR3 sequences, about four fifths seen once. The germline V gene has CDR1 SQVTM and CDR2 ANQGSEA. CDR3 length: 14 amino acids. The ends were cut back, 7 bases at V and 8 bases at J, with 23 bases in the middle. On this clonotype: The antigen is unknown.

Co-extracted RNA and DNA came from approximately 20-30 mg of unsorted bulk tissue. Tumor regions sampled: superior, inferior, left, right poles, and centre. This rearrangement joins TRBV29-1 to TRBJ1-2; D is unresolved. The sequence was collected from a man between 40 and 49 years old with primary liver carcinoma and hepatitis B virus infection. Material: liver tumor tissue from sampling region 3. The sample's subset: tumor region T3, left-lateral pole. CDR3 nucleotide sequence: TGCAGCGCTGGAGAGGGCCGCAGGTCATACGGCTACACCTTC. Encoded protein: CSAGEGRRSYGYTF.